The source of this TCR beta chain is a study of regulatory T cells in long-lasting Graves disease. To make TCR beta libraries, researchers used iRepertoire HTBI primers and Arm-PCR of CDR3 regions. TCRdb passed the multiplex PCR reads through MiXCR, listing each CDR3 protein once. The top ten hold around a sixth of the sample, which has 600,000 to 650,000 distinct CDR3 sequences, roughly 15% seen once. This clonotype was seen a handful of times. Stated time point: newly diagnosed GD, antithyroid drugs for less than 3 months. Isolated PBMC RNA provided the starting material for the TCR library. V was cut by 3 bases and J by 7 bases, with 15 bases left in between. Germline CDR1 reads MDHEN; CDR2 reads SYDVKM. The CDR3 spans 14 residues. This sample also appeared in a second study, on T cells in Graves' hyperthyroidism and ophthalmopathy.

The source is a woman aged 25 to 45 with Graves disease. This specimen was peripheral blood mononuclear cells (PBMCs), taken at new diagnosis, from a patient treated with antithyroid drugs. The genes are TRBV28 and TRBJ1-2, with D tentatively TRBD1 (5 bases). CDR3 in amino acids: CASSFNPGASGYTF. In nucleotides, the CDR3 is TGTGCCAGCAGTTTTAACCCCGGGGCTAGTGGCTACACCTTC.